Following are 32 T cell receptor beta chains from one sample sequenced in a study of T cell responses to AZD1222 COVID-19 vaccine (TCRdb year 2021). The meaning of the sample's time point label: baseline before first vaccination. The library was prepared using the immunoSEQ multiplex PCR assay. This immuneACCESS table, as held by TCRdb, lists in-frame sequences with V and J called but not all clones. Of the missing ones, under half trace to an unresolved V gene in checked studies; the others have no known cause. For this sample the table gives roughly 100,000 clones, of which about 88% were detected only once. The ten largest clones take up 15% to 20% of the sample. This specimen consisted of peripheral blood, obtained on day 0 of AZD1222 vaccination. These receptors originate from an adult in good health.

CDR3 amino acids: CASSLRGTADSPLHF. The CDR3 DNA is TGTGCCAGCAGCTTGAGGGGGACAGCTGATTCACCCCTCCACTTT. This chain uses TRBV5-6 with TRBJ1-6, with 7 bases aligning to TRBD1. From germline, CDR1 is SGHDT and CDR2 YYEEEE. The CDR3 spans 15 residues. The J segment lost 8 bases and the V segment lost 1 base, leaving 6 bases of the junction unmatched.

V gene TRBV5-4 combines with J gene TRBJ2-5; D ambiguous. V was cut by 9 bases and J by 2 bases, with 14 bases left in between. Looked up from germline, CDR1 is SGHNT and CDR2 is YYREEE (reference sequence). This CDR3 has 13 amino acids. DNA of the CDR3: TGTGCCATAGGAACGGAGACACAAGAGACCCAGTACTTC. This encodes CAIGTETQETQYF.

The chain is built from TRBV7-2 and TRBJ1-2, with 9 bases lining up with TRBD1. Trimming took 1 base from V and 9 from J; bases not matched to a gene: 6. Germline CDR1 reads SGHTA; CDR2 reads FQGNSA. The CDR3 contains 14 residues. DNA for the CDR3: TGTGCCAGCAGCTTAGGGGACAGGGTCGGAAGCTACACCTTC. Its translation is CASSLGDRVGSYTF.

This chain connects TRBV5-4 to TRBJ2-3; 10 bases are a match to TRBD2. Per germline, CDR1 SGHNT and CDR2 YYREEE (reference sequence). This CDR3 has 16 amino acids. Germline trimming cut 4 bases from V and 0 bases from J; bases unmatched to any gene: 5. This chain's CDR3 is CASSRKLAGSTDTQYF. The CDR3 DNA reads TGTGCCAGCAGCCGCAAACTAGCGGGAAGCACAGATACGCAGTATTTT.

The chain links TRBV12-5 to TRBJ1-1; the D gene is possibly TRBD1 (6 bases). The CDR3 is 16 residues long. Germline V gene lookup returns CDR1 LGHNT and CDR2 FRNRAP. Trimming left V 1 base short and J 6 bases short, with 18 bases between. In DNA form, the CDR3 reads TGTGCTAGTGGTTTGGCCCGGAGGGGGGGGCGACCTGAAGCTTTCTTT. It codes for CASGLARRGGRPEAFF. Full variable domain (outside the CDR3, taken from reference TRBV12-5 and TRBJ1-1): DARVTQTPRHKVTEMGQEVTMRCQPILGHNTVFWYRQTMMQGLELLAYFRNRAPLDDSGMPKDRFSAEMPDATLATLKIQPSEPRDSAVYFCASGLARRGGRPEAFFGQGTRLTVV.

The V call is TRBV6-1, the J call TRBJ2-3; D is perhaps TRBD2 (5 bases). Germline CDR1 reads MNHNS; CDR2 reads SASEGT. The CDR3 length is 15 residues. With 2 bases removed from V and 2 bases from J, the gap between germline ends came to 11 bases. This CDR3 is CASSEPGLPTDTQYF. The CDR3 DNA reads TGTGCCAGCAGTGAACCGGGATTACCCACAGATACGCAGTATTTT.

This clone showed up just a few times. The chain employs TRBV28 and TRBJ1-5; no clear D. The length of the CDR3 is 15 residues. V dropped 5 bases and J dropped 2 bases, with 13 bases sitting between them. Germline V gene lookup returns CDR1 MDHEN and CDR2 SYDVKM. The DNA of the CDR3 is TGTGCCAGCAGTCCGGGGTCTTTGGGCAATCAGCCCCAGCATTTT. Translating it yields CASSPGSLGNQPQHF.

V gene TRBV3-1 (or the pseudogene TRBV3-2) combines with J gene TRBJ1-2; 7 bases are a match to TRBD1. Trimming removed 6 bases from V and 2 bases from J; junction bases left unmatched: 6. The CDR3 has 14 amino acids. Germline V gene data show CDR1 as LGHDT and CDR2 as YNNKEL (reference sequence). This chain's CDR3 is CASSYRGQNYGYTF. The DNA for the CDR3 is TGTGCCAGCAGTTACAGGGGCCAGAACTATGGCTACACCTTC.

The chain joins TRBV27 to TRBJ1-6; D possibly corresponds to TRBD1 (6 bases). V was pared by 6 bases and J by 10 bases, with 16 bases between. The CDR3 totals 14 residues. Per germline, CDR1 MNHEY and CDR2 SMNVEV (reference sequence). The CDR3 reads CASRPQGLGSPLHF. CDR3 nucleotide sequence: TGTGCCAGCAGGCCACAGGGATTAGGATCACCCCTCCACTTT.

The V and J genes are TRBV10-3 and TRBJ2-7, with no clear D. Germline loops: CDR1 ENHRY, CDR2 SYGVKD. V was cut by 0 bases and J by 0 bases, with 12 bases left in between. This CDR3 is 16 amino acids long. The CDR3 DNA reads TGTGCCATCAGTGAGTCGACCGGACCCCCCTCCTACGAGCAGTACTTC. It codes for CAISESTGPPSYEQYF.

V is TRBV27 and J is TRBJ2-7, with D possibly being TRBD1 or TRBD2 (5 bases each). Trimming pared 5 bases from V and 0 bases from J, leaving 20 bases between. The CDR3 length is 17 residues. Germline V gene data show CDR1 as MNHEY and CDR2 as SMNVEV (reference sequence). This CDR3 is CASSKFSAGTVSYEQYF. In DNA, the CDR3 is TGTGCCAGCAGTAAATTTTCCGCCGGGACGGTCTCCTACGAGCAGTACTTC.

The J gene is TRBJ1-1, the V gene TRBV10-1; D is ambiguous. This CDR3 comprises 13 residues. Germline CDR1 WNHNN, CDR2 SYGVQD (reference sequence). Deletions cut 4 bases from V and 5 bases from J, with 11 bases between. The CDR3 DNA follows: TGCGCCAGCAGTGTTCACGGCTCTACTGAAGCTTTCTTT. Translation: CASSVHGSTEAFF.

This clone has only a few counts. In nucleotides, the CDR3 is TGTGCCAGCAGTTTCCCGGGGTGGGCGAACACCGGGGAGCTGTTTTTT. This gives the protein CASSFPGWANTGELFF. The chain couples TRBV28 to TRBJ2-2; perhaps TRBD2 as D (5 bases). From germline, CDR1 is MDHEN and CDR2 SYDVKM. The length of the CDR3 is 16 residues. V was clipped by 3 bases and J by 0 bases, with 11 bases between them. Full variable domain (remainder filled in from reference TRBV28 and TRBJ2-2): DVKVTQSSRYLVKRTGEKVFLECVQDMDHENMFWYRQDPGLGLRLIYFSYDVKMKEKGDIPEGYSVSREKKERFSLILESASTNQTSMYLCASSFPGWANTGELFFGEGSRLTVL.

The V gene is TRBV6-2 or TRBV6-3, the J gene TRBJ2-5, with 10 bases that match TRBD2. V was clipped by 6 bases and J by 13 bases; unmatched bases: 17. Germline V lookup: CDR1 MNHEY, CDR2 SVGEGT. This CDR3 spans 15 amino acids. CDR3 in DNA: TGTGCCAGCAGCCCGTTTCCGTCAGCGGGAGGGGGCGCGTACTTC. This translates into CASSPFPSAGGGAYF.

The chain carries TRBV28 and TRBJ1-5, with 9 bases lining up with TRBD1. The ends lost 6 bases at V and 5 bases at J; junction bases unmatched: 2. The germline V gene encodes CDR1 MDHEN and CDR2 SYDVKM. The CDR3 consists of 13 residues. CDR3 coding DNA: TGTGCCAGCAGGAGGACAGGGGATCAGCCCCAGCATTTT. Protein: CASRRTGDQPQHF.

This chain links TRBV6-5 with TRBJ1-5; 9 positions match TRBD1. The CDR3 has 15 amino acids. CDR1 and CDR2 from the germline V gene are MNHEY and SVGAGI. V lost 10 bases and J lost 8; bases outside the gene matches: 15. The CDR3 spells CATRRGQGPPEPQHF. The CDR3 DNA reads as TGTGCCACCAGGCGAGGACAGGGGCCCCCAGAGCCCCAGCATTTT.

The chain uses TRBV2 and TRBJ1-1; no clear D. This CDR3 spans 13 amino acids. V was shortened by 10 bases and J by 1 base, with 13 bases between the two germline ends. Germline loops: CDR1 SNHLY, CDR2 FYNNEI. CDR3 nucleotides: TGTGCCATCTCAAGGGAGTCGAACACTGAAGCTTTCTTT. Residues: CAISRESNTEAFF.

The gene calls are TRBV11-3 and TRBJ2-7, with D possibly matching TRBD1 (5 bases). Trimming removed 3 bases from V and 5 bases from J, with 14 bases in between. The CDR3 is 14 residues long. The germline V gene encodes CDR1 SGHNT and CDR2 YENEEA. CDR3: CASSFYGAPDEQYF. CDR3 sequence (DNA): TGTGCCAGCAGCTTCTATGGGGCCCCCGACGAGCAGTACTTC.

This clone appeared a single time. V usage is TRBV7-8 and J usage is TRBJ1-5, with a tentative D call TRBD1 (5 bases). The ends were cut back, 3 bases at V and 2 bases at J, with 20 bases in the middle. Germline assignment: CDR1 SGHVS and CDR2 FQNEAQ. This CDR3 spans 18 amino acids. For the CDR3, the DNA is TGTGCCAGCAGCTTTGGGGGGGTTTTGGAGGCGGGCAATCAGCCCCAGCATTTT. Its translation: CASSFGGVLEAGNQPQHF.

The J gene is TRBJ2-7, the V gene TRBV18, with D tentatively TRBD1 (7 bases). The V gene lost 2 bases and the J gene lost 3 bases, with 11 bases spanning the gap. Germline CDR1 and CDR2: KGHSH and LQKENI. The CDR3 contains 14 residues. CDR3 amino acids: CASSPGGTVYEQYF. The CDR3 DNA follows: TGTGCCAGCTCACCAGGAGGGACAGTCTACGAGCAGTACTTC.

As DNA, the CDR3 is TGTGCCAGCTCATCTGGCGGGACAGGGGTTTCCTACGAGCAGTACTTC. Translated: CASSSGGTGVSYEQYF. V is TRBV18 and J is TRBJ2-7; the match to TRBD1 covers 10 bases. The germline V gene encodes CDR1 KGHSH and CDR2 LQKENI. Germline trimming cut 5 bases from V and 1 base from J; bases unmatched to any gene: 8. This CDR3 has 16 amino acids. The entire variable domain, with the rest obtained from reference TRBV18 and TRBJ2-7, is as follows: NAGVMQNPRHLVRRRGQEARLRCSPMKGHSHVYWYRQLPEEGLKFMVYLQKENIIDESGMPKERFSAEFPKEGPSILRIQQVVRGDSAAYFCASSSGGTGVSYEQYFGPGTRLTVT.

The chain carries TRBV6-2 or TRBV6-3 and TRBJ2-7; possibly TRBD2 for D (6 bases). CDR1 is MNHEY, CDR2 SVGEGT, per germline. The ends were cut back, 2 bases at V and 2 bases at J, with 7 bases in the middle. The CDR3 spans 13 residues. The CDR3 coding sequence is TGTGCCAGCAGTTACGCGGGGCCCTACGAGCAGTACTTC. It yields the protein CASSYAGPYEQYF.

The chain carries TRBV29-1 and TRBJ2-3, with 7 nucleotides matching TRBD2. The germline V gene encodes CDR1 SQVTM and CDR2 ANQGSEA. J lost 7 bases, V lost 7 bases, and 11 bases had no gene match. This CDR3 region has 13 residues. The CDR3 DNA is TGCAGCGCCAACCGGGCTAGCGGTTATACGCAGTATTTT. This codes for CSANRASGYTQYF.

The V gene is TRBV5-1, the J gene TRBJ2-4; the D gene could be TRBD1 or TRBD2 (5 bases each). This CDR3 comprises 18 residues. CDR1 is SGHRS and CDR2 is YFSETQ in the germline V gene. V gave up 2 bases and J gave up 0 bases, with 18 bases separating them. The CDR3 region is CASSLNPRDALAKNIQYF. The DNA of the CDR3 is TGCGCCAGCAGCTTAAATCCACGGGACGCTCTAGCCAAAAACATTCAGTACTTC. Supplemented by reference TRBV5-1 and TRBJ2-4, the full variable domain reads KAGVTQTPRYLIKTRGQQVTLSCSPISGHRSVSWYQQTPGQGLQFLFEYFSETQRNKGNFPGRFSGRQFSNSRSEMNVSTLELGDSALYLCASSLNPRDALAKNIQYFGAGTRLSVL.

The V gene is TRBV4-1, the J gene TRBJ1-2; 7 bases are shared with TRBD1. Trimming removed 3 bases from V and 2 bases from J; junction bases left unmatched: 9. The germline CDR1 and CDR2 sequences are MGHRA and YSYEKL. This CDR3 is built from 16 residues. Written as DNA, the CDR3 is TGCGCCAGCAGCCAGGCCGACAGGGTTTGGAACTATGGCTACACCTTC. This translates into CASSQADRVWNYGYTF.

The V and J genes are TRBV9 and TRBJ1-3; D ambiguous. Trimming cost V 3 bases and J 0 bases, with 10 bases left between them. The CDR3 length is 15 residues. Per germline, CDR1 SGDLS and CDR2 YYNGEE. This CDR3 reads CASSGPGHSGNTIYF. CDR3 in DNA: TGTGCCAGCAGCGGCCCTGGCCACTCTGGAAACACCATATATTTT.

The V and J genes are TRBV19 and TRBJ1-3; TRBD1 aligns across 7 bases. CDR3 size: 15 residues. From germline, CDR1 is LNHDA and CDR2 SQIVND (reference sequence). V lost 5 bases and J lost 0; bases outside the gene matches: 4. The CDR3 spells CASSPNRGSGNTIYF. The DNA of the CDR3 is TGTGCCAGTAGTCCCAACAGGGGCTCTGGAAACACCATATATTTT.

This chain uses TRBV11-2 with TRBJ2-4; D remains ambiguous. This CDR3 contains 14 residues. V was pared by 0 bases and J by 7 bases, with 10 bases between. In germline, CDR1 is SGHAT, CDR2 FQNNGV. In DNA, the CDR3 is TGTGCCAGCAGCTTAGACGTGACGGGTAACATTCAGTACTTC. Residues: CASSLDVTGNIQYF.

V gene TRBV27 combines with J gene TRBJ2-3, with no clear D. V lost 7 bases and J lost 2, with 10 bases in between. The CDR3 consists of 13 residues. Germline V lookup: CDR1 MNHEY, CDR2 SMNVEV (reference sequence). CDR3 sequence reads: CASTPLYTDTQYF. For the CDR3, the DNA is TGTGCCAGCACACCCCTATACACAGATACGCAGTATTTT.

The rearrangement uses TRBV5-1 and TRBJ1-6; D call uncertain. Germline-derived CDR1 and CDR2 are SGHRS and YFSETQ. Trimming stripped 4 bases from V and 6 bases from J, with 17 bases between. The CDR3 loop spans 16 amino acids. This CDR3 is CASSMSGGQSNSPLHF. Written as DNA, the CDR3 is TGCGCCAGCAGCATGTCGGGAGGGCAGTCTAATTCACCCCTCCACTTT.

In DNA form, the CDR3 reads TGTGCCTGGAGTGTATTGGGGGCTTCCCCCAAGCCCCAGCATTTT. Amino acids: CAWSVLGASPKPQHF. The gene calls are TRBV30 and TRBJ1-5; D possibly corresponds to TRBD1 (6 bases). This CDR3 has 15 residues. Germline V gene sequence: CDR1 GTSNPN, CDR2 SVGIG (reference sequence). Trimming took 0 bases from V and 8 from J, leaving 17 bases between them.

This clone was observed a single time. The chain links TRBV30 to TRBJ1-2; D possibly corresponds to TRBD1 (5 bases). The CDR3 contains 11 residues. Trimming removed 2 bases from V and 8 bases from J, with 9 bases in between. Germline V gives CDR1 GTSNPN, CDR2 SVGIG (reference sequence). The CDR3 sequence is CAWSTGHGYTF. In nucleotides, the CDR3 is TGTGCCTGGAGTACGGGGCACGGCTACACCTTC.